These T cell receptor beta chains were read from a single sample in a study of neurological immune-mediated disorders. TCRdb re-called the 5' RACE reads through MiXCR, storing one row per CDR3 protein. There are 80,000 or so distinct CDR3 sequences in the sample; roughly 10% occur only once, and about 1.7% lies in the top ten. The sample taken for sequencing was PBMCs. The origin of the receptors is a man aged 45-65 years in good health. Each CDR3 is given with its conserved first and last residue. A D gene is named only where the DNA matches it firmly. Clone size is stated in some rows and not others, as once, few, many or a class when expanded.

v_call	j_call	d_call	clone_size	cdr3_aa	cdr3_nt
TRBV18	TRBJ1-4	.	few	CASSPSREKLFF	TGTGCCAGCTCACCGAGCAGGGAAAAACTGTTTTTT
TRBV5-1	TRBJ1-4	TRBD1	.	CASSSGTGSEKLFF	TGCGCCAGCAGCTCGGGGACAGGGAGCGAAAAACTGTTTTTT
TRBV3-1	TRBJ2-5	.	many	CASSHWDPVETQYF	TGTGCCAGCAGCCATTGGGACCCAGTGGAGACCCAGTACTTC
TRBV7-6	TRBJ2-4	TRBD1	many	CASSLLTPGQGSTKNIQYF	TGTGCCAGCAGCCTCCTAACACCGGGACAGGGATCAACCAAAAACATTCAGTACTTC
TRBV27	TRBJ1-5	.	many	CAPDPPRSSSQPQHF	TGTGCACCCGACCCCCCCCGGTCCTCTAGTCAGCCCCAGCATTTT
TRBV5-6	TRBJ2-5	.	many	CASSLGGRETQYF	TGTGCCAGCAGCCTGGGGGGCCGAGAGACCCAGTACTTC
TRBV12-3/TRBV12-4	TRBJ2-1	TRBD1	many	CASSGQGGAGEQFF	TGTGCCAGCAGCGGACAGGGTGGGGCAGGTGAGCAGTTCTTC
TRBV12-3/TRBV12-4	TRBJ2-2	.	.	CASSLGFTGELFF	TGTGCCAGCAGTTTAGGTTTCACCGGGGAGCTGTTTTTT
TRBV12-3/TRBV12-4	TRBJ2-7	TRBD2	many	CASSFETSGRAASEQYF	TGTGCCAGCAGTTTCGAAACTAGCGGGAGGGCTGCTTCGGAGCAGTACTTC
TRBV5-5	TRBJ2-7	.	many	CASSSGQQRHFSYEQYF	TGTGCCAGCAGCTCGGGACAACAACGACATTTCTCCTACGAGCAGTACTTC
TRBV27	TRBJ2-2	.	many	CASSSYGELFF	TGTGCCAGCAGCTCCTACGGGGAGCTGTTTTTT
TRBV20-1	TRBJ2-7	.	many	CSAGTRLPYEQYF	TGCAGTGCCGGCACCCGGCTGCCGTACGAGCAGTACTTC
TRBV20-1	TRBJ2-7	.	many	CSADLGVRTSSYEQYF	TGCAGTGCCGATCTAGGAGTCAGGACAAGCTCCTACGAGCAGTACTTC
TRBV6-5	TRBJ1-2	TRBD1	many	CASSYGVQGARYGYTF	TGTGCCAGCAGTTATGGGGTCCAGGGGGCGAGGTATGGCTACACCTTC
TRBV6-2/TRBV6-3	TRBJ2-2	.	.	CASRVPNTGELFF	TGTGCCAGCCGGGTACCGAACACCGGGGAGCTGTTTTTT
TRBV12-3/TRBV12-4	TRBJ2-7	.	many	CASSPRLTGRYEQYF	TGTGCCAGCAGTCCCCGACTCACGGGGCGTTACGAGCAGTACTTC
TRBV6-5	TRBJ2-1	TRBD2	.	CASSYSRAGGNEQFF	TGTGCCAGCAGTTACTCCCGGGCGGGGGGAAATGAGCAGTTCTTC
TRBV28	TRBJ2-7	TRBD1	few	CASRTGVYEQYF	TGTGCCAGTCGGACAGGAGTATACGAGCAGTACTTC
TRBV11-2	TRBJ2-3	.	many	CASSLDGTTDTQYF	TGTGCCAGCAGCTTGGACGGAACCACAGATACGCAGTATTTT
TRBV5-5	TRBJ1-5	.	many	CASSLQGGQPQHF	TGTGCCAGCAGCCTACAGGGTGGTCAGCCCCAGCATTTT
TRBV28	TRBJ1-1	TRBD1	many	CASTQGAKNTEAFF	TGTGCCAGTACACAGGGGGCGAAGAACACTGAAGCTTTCTTT
TRBV28	TRBJ1-5	.	many	CASTGHLRNQPQHF	TGTGCCAGCACAGGACACCTAAGGAATCAGCCCCAGCATTTT
TRBV7-9	TRBJ1-2	TRBD1	few	CASSLEGAGGYTF	TGTGCCAGCAGCCTCGAGGGGGCGGGAGGCTACACCTTC